Here is one T cell receptor (beta chain) with its context. Using immunoSEQ multiplex PCR, the repertoire was profiled, and TCRdb retains in-frame clones only, with some absent. The sample includes approximately 43,000 clones, 94% of them seen just once. V was shortened by 3 bases and J by 4 bases, with 12 bases between the two germline ends. In germline, CDR1 is MNHEY, CDR2 SMNVEV (reference sequence). The CDR3 runs 14 residues. This entry is derived from a study of T cell changes during pregnancy in multiple sclerosis. The chain has TRBV27 and TRBJ1-1; no reliable D call. The clonotype comes from a female donor with multiple sclerosis, enrolled in a pregnancy study. Sequencing was performed on CD8+ T cells from peripheral blood mononuclear cells, taken in the third trimester of pregnancy. This chain's CDR3 is CASSLGRAGTEAFF. The CDR3 nucleotides are TGTGCCAGCAGTTTGGGGAGGGCGGGCACTGAAGCTTTCTTT.